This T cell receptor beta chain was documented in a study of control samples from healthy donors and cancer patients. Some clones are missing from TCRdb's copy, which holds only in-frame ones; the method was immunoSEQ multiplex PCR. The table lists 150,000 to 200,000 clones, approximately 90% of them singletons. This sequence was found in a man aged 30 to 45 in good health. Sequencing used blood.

CDR3 amino acids: CSVDPTRGASSYTF. CDR3 DNA sequence: TGCAGCGTTGATCCCACTCGGGGGGCCTCTAGCTACACCTTC. V is TRBV29-1 and J is TRBJ1-2; maybe TRBD1 (6 bases). V was cut by 3 bases and J by 9 bases, with 20 bases left in between. This CDR3 is built from 14 residues. Germline V gives CDR1 SQVTM, CDR2 ANQGSEA.